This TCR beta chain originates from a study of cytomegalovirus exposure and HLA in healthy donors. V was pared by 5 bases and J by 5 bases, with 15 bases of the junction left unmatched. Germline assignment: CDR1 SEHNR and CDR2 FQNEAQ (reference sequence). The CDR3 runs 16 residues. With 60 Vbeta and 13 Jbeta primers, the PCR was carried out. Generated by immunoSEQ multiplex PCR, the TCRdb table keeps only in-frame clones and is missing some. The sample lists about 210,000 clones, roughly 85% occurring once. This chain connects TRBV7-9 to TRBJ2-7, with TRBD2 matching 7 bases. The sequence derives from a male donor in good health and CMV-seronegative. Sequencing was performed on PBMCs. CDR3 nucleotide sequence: TGTGCCAGCAGCGTAAACCCTAGCGGCGTCGATCACGAGCAGTACTTC. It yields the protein CASSVNPSGVDHEQYF.